This entry lists 32 T cell receptor beta chains sequenced from one sample in a study of CD8 T cells in Susac syndrome. It was with random hexamers that about 0.45 to 1 ug RNA was reverse transcribed. Each CDR3 protein gets one entry after TCRdb re-called the immunoSEQ multiplex PCR reads with MiXCR. The data show tens of thousands of distinct CDR3 sequences, just over 90% seen once. Sample: CD4+ T cells from PBMCs. The receptors stem from a human donor with Susac syndrome.

The CDR3: CAWSVGQGRNSPLHF. CDR3 nucleotide sequence: TGTGCCTGGAGTGTAGGGCAGGGCCGTAATTCACCCCTCCACTTT. The chain employs TRBV30 and TRBJ1-6, with D perhaps TRBD1 (5 bases). Germline values: CDR1 GTSNPN, CDR2 SVGIG (reference sequence). Trimming removed 0 bases from V and 6 bases from J, with 12 bases in between. This CDR3 spans 15 amino acids.

The J gene is TRBJ2-7, the V gene TRBV12-3 or TRBV12-4; D is possibly TRBD1 (6 bases). The V end was cut by 6 bases, the J end by 0 bases, with 12 bases between. The CDR3 totals 14 residues. The CDR3 coding sequence is TGTGCCAGCAGGACCGGACAGAACTCCTACGAGCAGTACTTC. This gives the protein CASRTGQNSYEQYF.

CDR3 DNA sequence: TGCGCCAGCAGCCAAGCAGGGTTCTCTGGGGCCAACGTCCTGACTTTC. Amino acid sequence: CASSQAGFSGANVLTF. The gene calls are TRBV4-3 and TRBJ2-6; the D gene is possibly TRBD1 (5 bases). The germline gives CDR1 LGHNA, CDR2 YSLEER. This CDR3 comprises 16 residues. Trimming removed 1 base at V and 0 bases at J, with 7 bases between.

The chain recombines TRBV3-1 with TRBJ2-5, with D perhaps matching TRBD2 (5 bases). Trimming stripped 4 bases from V and 4 bases from J, with 16 bases between. The CDR3 covers 15 residues. Germline CDR1 reads LGHDT; CDR2 reads YNNKEL (reference sequence). The chain's CDR3 is CASSLSRWAGETQYF. The CDR3 bases are TGTGCCAGCAGCCTGTCGCGATGGGCGGGAGAGACCCAGTACTTC.

This clonotype was recorded only once. The chain employs TRBV2 and TRBJ2-1, with D uncertain. The germline gives CDR1 SNHLY, CDR2 FYNNEI. There are 11 residues in the CDR3. V lost 8 bases and J 3 bases, leaving 5 bases between the germline ends. CDR3 nucleotides: TGTGCCAGCCATCTCTACAATGAGCAGTTCTTC. It is translated as CASHLYNEQFF.

The rearrangement uses TRBV29-1 and TRBJ1-5; 8 bases match TRBD1. This CDR3 spans 13 amino acids. In germline, CDR1 is SQVTM, CDR2 ANQGSEA. Trimming took 5 bases from V and 5 from J; bases not matched to a gene: 5. CDR3 residues: CSVSQGADQPQHF. The CDR3 region has the DNA TGCAGCGTTTCTCAGGGGGCGGATCAGCCCCAGCATTTT.

The chain combines TRBV20-1 with TRBJ2-5, with 9 nucleotides matching TRBD2. The CDR3 spans 15 residues. Germline V gives CDR1 DFQATT, CDR2 SNEGSKA (reference sequence). Trimming cost V 0 bases and J 4 bases; bases outside gene matches: 6. The CDR3 sequence is CSARDRRAGGETQYF. CDR3 coding DNA: TGCAGTGCTAGAGATCGGCGAGCGGGGGGAGAGACCCAGTACTTC.

This chain connects TRBV27 to TRBJ1-4; D remains unclear. V lost 6 bases to trimming and J lost 2 bases, with 10 bases between them. This CDR3 spans 14 amino acids. Germline V gene data show CDR1 as MNHEY and CDR2 as SMNVEV (reference sequence). This chain's CDR3 is CASSYSTTNEKLFF. CDR3 in DNA: TGTGCCAGCAGCTATAGTACTACTAATGAAAAACTGTTTTTT.

V gene TRBV20-1 combines with J gene TRBJ2-7, with 8 bases matching TRBD2. The germline CDR1 and CDR2 sequences are DFQATT and SNEGSKA (reference sequence). CDR3 length: 16 residues. After removal of 7 bases from V and 1 base from J, the junction contained 15 bases not matched to a gene. CDR3 sequence (DNA): TGCAGTGGCAGTGGTCTAGCGGGCCCCCAATCCTACGAGCAGTACTTC. Amino acid sequence: CSGSGLAGPQSYEQYF.

The rearrangement uses TRBV20-1 and TRBJ1-5; perhaps TRBD1 as D (5 bases). Germline V gene data show CDR1 as DFQATT and CDR2 as SNEGSKA (reference sequence). Trimming removed 5 bases at V and 10 bases at J, with 12 bases between. The CDR3 sequence is 11 residues long. This chain's CDR3 is CSAGTALPQHF. The CDR3 DNA follows: TGCAGTGCTGGGACGGCCCTTCCCCAGCATTTT.

CDR3 coding DNA: TGTGCCAGCAGCCGAGGAAACGGCAATCAGCCCCAGCATTTT. Amino acids: CASSRGNGNQPQHF. The chain has TRBV9 and TRBJ1-5, with unresolved D. Trimming removed 4 bases at V and 2 bases at J, with 10 bases between. CDR1 is SGDLS, CDR2 YYNGEE, per germline. The CDR3 totals 14 residues.

This sequence joins TRBV9 and TRBJ2-2; D is unclear. Germline values: CDR1 SGDLS, CDR2 YYNGEE. Trimming removed 6 bases from V and 6 bases from J, with 12 bases in between. The CDR3 has 13 amino acids. CDR3 residues: CASNRSPPGELFF. The CDR3 coding sequence is TGTGCCAGCAATCGAAGTCCCCCCGGGGAGCTGTTTTTT.

The rearrangement uses TRBV7-2 and TRBJ1-6, with 8 bases that match TRBD1. The V gene's germline CDR1 is SGHTA and CDR2 FQGNSA. With V trimmed by 5 bases and J by 7 bases, 7 bases remained unmatched. The CDR3 spans 15 residues. The CDR3 here is CASSPWTGSNSPLHF. The CDR3 DNA reads TGTGCCAGCAGCCCCTGGACAGGGTCGAATTCACCCCTCCACTTT.

This clonotype appeared once. V and J are TRBV3-1 and TRBJ1-2; TRBD1 might be the D (5 bases). The CDR3 has 12 amino acids. The germline V and J ends were trimmed by 2 bases and 8 bases, with 9 bases remaining between them. Germline loops: CDR1 LGHDT, CDR2 YNNKEL (reference sequence). CDR3 protein: CASSQTEGGYTF. CDR3 nucleotide sequence: TGTGCCAGCAGCCAAACGGAGGGGGGCTACACCTTC.

The J gene is TRBJ1-1, the V gene TRBV7-2; the D gene is possibly TRBD1 (6 bases). The germline V gene has CDR1 SGHTA and CDR2 FQGNSA. This CDR3 contains 14 residues. V was shortened by 8 bases and J by 5 bases, with 18 bases between the two germline ends. CDR3 sequence reads: CASSRGGGETEAFF. In nucleotides, the CDR3 is TGTGCCAGCTCCCGGGGAGGGGGAGAAACTGAAGCTTTCTTT.

The chain uses TRBV7-3 and TRBJ1-1, with TRBD1 matching 7 bases. With 3 bases clipped from V and 0 bases from J, the junction kept 4 bases outside the gene matches. In germline, CDR1 is SGHTA, CDR2 FQGTGA. The CDR3 is made up of 15 amino acids. Here the CDR3 reads CASSLGTAMNTEAFF. The CDR3 nucleotides read TGTGCCAGCAGCTTGGGGACAGCCATGAACACTGAAGCTTTCTTT.

This clonotype came up once. The V call is TRBV6-5, the J call TRBJ1-5, with 12 bases fitting TRBD1. V trimming: 5 bases; J trimming: 5 bases; junction bases outside the gene matches: 1. The CDR3 totals 14 residues. Germline V gives CDR1 MNHEY, CDR2 SVGAGI. DNA of the CDR3: TGTGCCAGCAGTCGGGACAGGGGGCATCAGCCCCAGCATTTT. As protein: CASSRDRGHQPQHF.

CDR3 in amino acids: CASSFPGGTSTDTQYF. CDR3 bases: TGCGCCAGCAGCTTCCCCGGTGGGACTAGCACAGATACGCAGTATTTT. This rearrangement joins TRBV5-1 to TRBJ2-3; TRBD2 might be the D (6 bases). CDR1 is SGHRS and CDR2 is YFSETQ in the germline V gene. The CDR3 length is 16 residues. The V gene lost 2 bases and the J gene lost 0 bases, with 13 bases spanning the gap. Supplemented by reference TRBV5-1 and TRBJ2-3, the full variable domain reads KAGVTQTPRYLIKTRGQQVTLSCSPISGHRSVSWYQQTPGQGLQFLFEYFSETQRNKGNFPGRFSGRQFSNSRSEMNVSTLELGDSALYLCASSFPGGTSTDTQYFGPGTRLTVL.

The V gene is TRBV20-1, the J gene TRBJ2-1; possibly TRBD1 for D (6 bases). The ends were cut back, 0 bases at V and 2 bases at J, with 17 bases in the middle. The CDR3 is 17 amino acids. Germline V gene data show CDR1 as DFQATT and CDR2 as SNEGSKA (reference sequence). The CDR3 spells CSARDGTWGRPYNEQFF. The CDR3 DNA reads as TGCAGTGCTAGAGATGGAACGTGGGGGCGCCCCTACAATGAGCAGTTCTTC.

CDR3 nucleotide sequence: TGTGCCAGCAGCTTATCCTCGGGACAGCTATTTATTCAGTACTTC. Translation: CASSLSSGQLFIQYF. V gene TRBV7-2 combines with J gene TRBJ2-4, with 7 bases matching TRBD1. This CDR3 spans 15 amino acids. The junction had 11 bases not matched to a gene; V was cut back by 2 bases and J by 10 bases. The germline V gene encodes CDR1 SGHTA and CDR2 FQGNSA.

The chain carries TRBV28 and TRBJ2-5; 9 positions match TRBD2. The V gene's germline CDR1 is MDHEN and CDR2 SYDVKM. With 5 bases clipped from V and 5 bases from J, the junction kept 6 bases outside the gene matches. The CDR3 spans 14 residues. The CDR3 region is CASSDAGGVETQYF. The CDR3 coding sequence is TGTGCCAGCAGTGATGCGGGGGGGGTGGAGACCCAGTACTTC.

The chain combines TRBV11-2 with TRBJ1-2; D might be TRBD1 (6 bases). This CDR3 comprises 13 residues. V lost 5 bases and J 8 bases, leaving 15 bases between the germline ends. The V gene's germline CDR1 is SGHAT and CDR2 FQNNGV. The CDR3 is CASSQDRGIGYTF. Written as DNA, the CDR3 is TGTGCCAGCAGCCAGGACAGAGGGATAGGCTACACCTTC.

This clonotype was recorded a few times. The chain is built from TRBV18 and TRBJ1-5, with D uncertain. Germline V gene lookup returns CDR1 KGHSH and CDR2 LQKENI. This CDR3 has 13 residues. Trimming stripped 6 bases from V and 4 bases from J, with 10 bases between. CDR3 DNA sequence: TGTGCCAGCTCGCTTCAAAGAAATCAGCCCCAGCATTTT. Encoded protein: CASSLQRNQPQHF.

The rearrangement links TRBV6-5 to TRBJ1-4, with TRBD1 as a possible D gene (6 bases). The V and J ends lost 2 bases and 3 bases respectively, with 13 bases between them. This CDR3 is 16 amino acids long. CDR1 and CDR2 (germline): MNHEY, SVGAGI. Here the CDR3 DNA reads TGTGCCAGCAGTTACGATATCAGACAGGCTAATGAAAAACTGTTTTTT. It translates to CASSYDIRQANEKLFF.

V is TRBV28 and J is TRBJ2-1; a possible D gene is TRBD1 (6 bases). This CDR3 region has 16 residues. The V and J ends lost 7 bases and 3 bases respectively, with 19 bases between them. Germline V lookup: CDR1 MDHEN, CDR2 SYDVKM. The CDR3 sequence: CASTTAQGQHYNEQFF. The CDR3 DNA follows: TGTGCCAGCACCACTGCGCAGGGACAACACTACAATGAGCAGTTCTTC.

The gene calls are TRBV20-1 and TRBJ2-3, with 13 bases matching TRBD2. The V gene end was trimmed by 1 base and the J gene end by 2 bases; junction bases not matched to a gene: 6. The CDR3 length is 17 residues. Looked up from germline, CDR1 is DFQATT and CDR2 is SNEGSKA (reference sequence). The CDR3 nucleotides read TGCAGTGCTAGAGGTGGACTAGCGGGGGTAATCACAGATACGCAGTATTTT. Its translation: CSARGGLAGVITDTQYF.

The V gene is TRBV6-5, the J gene TRBJ2-1; 9 nucleotides match TRBD1. The CDR3 is made up of 14 amino acids. The V and J ends lost 8 bases and 2 bases, in that order; junction bases with no gene match: 4. Per the germline V gene, CDR1 is MNHEY and CDR2 is SVGAGI. The CDR3 sequence is CASFRQGAYNEQFF. CDR3 in DNA: TGTGCCAGCTTTAGACAGGGGGCCTACAATGAGCAGTTCTTC.

This chain uses TRBV18 with TRBJ2-6; D remains ambiguous. V gave up 1 base and J gave up 2 bases, with 9 bases separating them. This CDR3 is 16 amino acids long. Germline CDR1 and CDR2: KGHSH and LQKENI. The CDR3 loop reads CASSPQGTPGANVLTF. The CDR3 DNA reads as TGTGCCAGCTCACCACAGGGAACCCCTGGGGCCAACGTCCTGACTTTC.

This clonotype has just one count. The J gene is TRBJ2-6, the V gene TRBV28; 7 bases are a match to TRBD1. Trimming cost V 9 bases and J 0 bases; bases outside gene matches: 8. CDR3 size: 16 residues. In germline, CDR1 is MDHEN, CDR2 SYDVKM. This CDR3 reads CASRDSENSGANVLTF. The CDR3 DNA follows: TGTGCCAGTCGGGACAGCGAAAACTCTGGGGCCAACGTCCTGACTTTC.

The rearrangement uses TRBV28 and TRBJ2-7; tentative D call: TRBD1 (5 bases). CDR3 size: 12 residues. Germline CDR1 is MDHEN and CDR2 is SYDVKM. V was clipped by 11 bases and J by 0 bases, with 11 bases between them. CDR3 amino acids: CAVRGNSYEQYF. CDR3 DNA sequence: TGTGCCGTTAGGGGCAACTCCTACGAGCAGTACTTC.

The chain recombines TRBV7-9 with TRBJ2-1; TRBD2 agrees at 7 bases. Germline loops: CDR1 SEHNR, CDR2 FQNEAQ (reference sequence). The CDR3 sequence is 15 residues long. The trim removed 8 bases at V and 4 bases at J, leaving 11 bases unmatched. CDR3: CASFGGAGIYNEQFF. In DNA, the CDR3 is TGTGCCAGCTTTGGGGGAGCGGGGATTTACAATGAGCAGTTCTTC.

The V and J genes are TRBV4-2 and TRBJ1-5, with a possible D match to TRBD1 (6 bases). The V end lost 4 bases, the J end lost 2 bases, and 15 bases lay between the germline ends. The CDR3 consists of 16 residues. CDR1 is LGHNA and CDR2 is YNFKEQ in the germline V gene. CDR3 DNA: TGTGCCAGCAGCCCTAGAGGGGGTGAGCGCAATCAGCCCCAGCATTTT. Translated, it gives CASSPRGGERNQPQHF.